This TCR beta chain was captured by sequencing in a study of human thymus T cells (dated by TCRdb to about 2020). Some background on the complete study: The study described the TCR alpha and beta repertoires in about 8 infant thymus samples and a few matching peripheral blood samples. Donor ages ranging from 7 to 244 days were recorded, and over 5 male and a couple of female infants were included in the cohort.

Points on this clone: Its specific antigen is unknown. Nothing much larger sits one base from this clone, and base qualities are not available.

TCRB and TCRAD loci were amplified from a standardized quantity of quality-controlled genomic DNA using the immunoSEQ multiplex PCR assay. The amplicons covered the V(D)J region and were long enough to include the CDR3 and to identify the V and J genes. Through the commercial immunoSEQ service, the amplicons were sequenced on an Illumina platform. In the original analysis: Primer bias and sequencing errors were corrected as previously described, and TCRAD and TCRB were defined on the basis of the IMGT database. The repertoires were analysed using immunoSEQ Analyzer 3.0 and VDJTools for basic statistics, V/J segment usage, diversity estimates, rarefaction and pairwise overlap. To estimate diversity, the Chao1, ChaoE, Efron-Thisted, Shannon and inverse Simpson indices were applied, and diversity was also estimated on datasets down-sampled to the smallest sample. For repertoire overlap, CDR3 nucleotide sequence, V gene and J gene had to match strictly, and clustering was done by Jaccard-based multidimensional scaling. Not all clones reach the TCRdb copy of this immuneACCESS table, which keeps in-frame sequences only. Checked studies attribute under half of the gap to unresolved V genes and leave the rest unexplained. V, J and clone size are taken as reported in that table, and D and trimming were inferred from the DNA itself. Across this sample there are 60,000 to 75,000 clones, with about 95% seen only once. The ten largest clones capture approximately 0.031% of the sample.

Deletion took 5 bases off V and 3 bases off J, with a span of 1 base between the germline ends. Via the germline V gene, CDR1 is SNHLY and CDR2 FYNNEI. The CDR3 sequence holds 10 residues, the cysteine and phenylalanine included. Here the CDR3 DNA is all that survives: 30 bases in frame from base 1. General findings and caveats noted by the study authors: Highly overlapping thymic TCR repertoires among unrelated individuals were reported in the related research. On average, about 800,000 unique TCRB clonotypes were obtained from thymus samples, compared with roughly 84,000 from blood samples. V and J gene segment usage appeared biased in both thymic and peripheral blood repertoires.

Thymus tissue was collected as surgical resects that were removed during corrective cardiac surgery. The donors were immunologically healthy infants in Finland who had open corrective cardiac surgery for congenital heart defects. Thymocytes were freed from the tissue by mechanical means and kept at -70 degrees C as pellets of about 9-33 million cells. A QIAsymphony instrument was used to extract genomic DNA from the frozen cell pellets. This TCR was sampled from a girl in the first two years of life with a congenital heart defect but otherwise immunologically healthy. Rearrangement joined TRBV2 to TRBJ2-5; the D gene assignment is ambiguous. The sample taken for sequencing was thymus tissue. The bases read TGTGCCAGCAGTAAAGAGACCCAGTACTTC. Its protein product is CASSKETQYF.